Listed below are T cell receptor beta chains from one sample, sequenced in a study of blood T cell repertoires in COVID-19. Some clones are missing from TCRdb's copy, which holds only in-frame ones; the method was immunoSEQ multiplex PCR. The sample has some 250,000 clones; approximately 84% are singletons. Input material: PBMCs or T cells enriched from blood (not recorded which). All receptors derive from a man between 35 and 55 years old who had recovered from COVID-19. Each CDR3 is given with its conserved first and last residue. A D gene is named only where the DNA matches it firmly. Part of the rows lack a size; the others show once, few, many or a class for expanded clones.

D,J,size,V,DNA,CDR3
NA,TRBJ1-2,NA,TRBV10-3,TGTGCCATCAGTGAGTCCCCCTCTAACTATGGCTACACCTTC,CAISESPSNYGYTF
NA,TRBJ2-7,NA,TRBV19,TGTGCCAGTACCCCTACCGGGTCCTTGGGTTACGAGCAGTACTTC,CASTPTGSLGYEQYF
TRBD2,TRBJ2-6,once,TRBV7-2,TGTGCCAGCAGCTTTGATAGCGGGGGGGCCCCTGGGGCCAACGTCCTGACTTTC,CASSFDSGGAPGANVLTF
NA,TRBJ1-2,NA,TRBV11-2,TGTGCCAGCAGCTTGGGGGGGTATGGCTACACCTTC,CASSLGGYGYTF
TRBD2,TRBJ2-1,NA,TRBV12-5,TGTGCTAGTGGTCCGACTAGCGGGGGGAGTATATACAATGAGCAGTTCTTC,CASGPTSGGSIYNEQFF
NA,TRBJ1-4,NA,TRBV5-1,TGCGCCAGCAGCTTGGGACAGCGAAATGAAAAACTGTTTTTT,CASSLGQRNEKLFF
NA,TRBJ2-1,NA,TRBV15,TGTGCCACCAGCAGAACTAGAGGTTCCTACAATGAGCAGTTCTTC,CATSRTRGSYNEQFF
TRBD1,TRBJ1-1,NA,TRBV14,TGTGCCAGCAGCTTATCGACAGGGACGGCTTTCTTT,CASSLSTGTAFF
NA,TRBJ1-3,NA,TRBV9,TGTGCCAGCAGCGTAGACCCAGGGGCTGGAAACACCATATATTTT,CASSVDPGAGNTIYF
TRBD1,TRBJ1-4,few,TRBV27,TGTGCCAGCAGCGCCATGCGGACAGGGAGAAATGAAAAACTGTTTTTT,CASSAMRTGRNEKLFF
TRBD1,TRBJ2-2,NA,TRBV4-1,TGCGCCAGCAGCCGCGGACCGGGACAGGGAACCGGGGAGCTGTTTTTT,CASSRGPGQGTGELFF
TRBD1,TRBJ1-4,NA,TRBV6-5,TGTGCCAGCAGTTCCACGGACAGGTTTGAAGAAAAACTGTTTTTT,CASSSTDRFEEKLFF
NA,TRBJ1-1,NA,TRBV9,TGTGCCAGCAGCGCCACAGGGATCAACACTGAAGCTTTCTTT,CASSATGINTEAFF
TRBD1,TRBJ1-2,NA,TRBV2,TGTGCCAGCTGGGGGGACAGGGGGCTTGGCTACACCTTC,CASWGDRGLGYTF
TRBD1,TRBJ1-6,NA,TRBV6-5,TGTGCCAGCAGTCAAACAGGGGGGAATTCACCCCTCCACTTT,CASSQTGGNSPLHF
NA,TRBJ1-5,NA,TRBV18,TGTGCCAGCTCACAGGACAGAGATCAGCCCCAGCATTTT,CASSQDRDQPQHF
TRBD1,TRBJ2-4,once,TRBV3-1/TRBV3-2,TGTGCCAGCAGTCTTAGGGGGCAAAGGAGAAACATTCAGTACTTC,CASSLRGQRRNIQYF
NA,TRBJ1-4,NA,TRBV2,TGTGCCAGCAGGGACAGTAGTATTGAAAAACTGTTTTTT,CASRDSSIEKLFF
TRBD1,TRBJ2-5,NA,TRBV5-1,TGCGCCAGCAATCCGGGACAGCCTTTGGAGACCCAGTACTTC,CASNPGQPLETQYF
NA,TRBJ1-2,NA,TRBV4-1,TGCGCCAGCAGCCGAAACAGGGACTATGGCTACACCTTC,CASSRNRDYGYTF
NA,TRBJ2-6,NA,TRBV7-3,TGTGCCAGCAGCTTAAGGGCCCTCGCTGGGGCCAACGTCCTGACTTTC,CASSLRALAGANVLTF
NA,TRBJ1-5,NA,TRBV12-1,TGTGCCAGCAGCTTTGGGGACAGGGTCTTCAATCAGCCCCAGCATTTT,CASSFGDRVFNQPQHF
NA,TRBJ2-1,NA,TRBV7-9,TGTGCCAGCTGGGGGGAAGGGCCCTACAATGAGCAGTTCTTC,CASWGEGPYNEQFF
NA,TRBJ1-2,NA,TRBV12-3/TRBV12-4,TGTGCCAGCAGTTGGGCTTGGGAGGGCTACACCTTC,CASSWAWEGYTF
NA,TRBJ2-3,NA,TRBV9,TGTGCCGGGGCAAGGTTAAGGGACACAGATACGCAGTATTTT,CAGARLRDTDTQYF
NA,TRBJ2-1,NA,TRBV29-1,TGCAGCGGCAGGATTTCCTCCTACAATGAGCAGTTCTTC,CSGRISSYNEQFF
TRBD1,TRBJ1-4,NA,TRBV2,TGTGCCAGCAGTCAACAGGGGGTAGGAGAAAAACTGTTTTTT,CASSQQGVGEKLFF
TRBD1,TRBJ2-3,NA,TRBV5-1,TGCGCCAGCAGCTTGGCAGGGGGCATTAGCACAGATACGCAGTATTTT,CASSLAGGISTDTQYF
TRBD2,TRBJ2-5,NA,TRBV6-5,TGTGCCAGCAGCCTGGGGGGGGAAGAGACCCAGTACTTC,CASSLGGEETQYF
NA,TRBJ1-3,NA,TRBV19,TGTGCCAGTAGGGCAGGGGCTGGAAACACCATATATTTT,CASRAGAGNTIYF
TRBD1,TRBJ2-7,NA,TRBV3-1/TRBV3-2,TGTGCCAGCAAGGATCACGCCGGGACAGGGGGGTACGAGCAGTACTTC,CASKDHAGTGGYEQYF
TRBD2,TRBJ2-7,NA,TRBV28,TGTGCCAGCAGTTTCCGCCCGGCCGGCGGGGGAACCTACGAGCAGTACTTC,CASSFRPAGGGTYEQYF
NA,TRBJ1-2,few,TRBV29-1,TGCAGCGTTGAATTGGGCATCCCTACCGCTGGCTACACCTTC,CSVELGIPTAGYTF
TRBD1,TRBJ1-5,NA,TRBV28,TGTGCCAGCAGTTTAAAGGGGGCGGGGAATCAGCCCCAGCATTTT,CASSLKGAGNQPQHF
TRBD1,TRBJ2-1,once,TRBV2,TGTGCCAGCAGTCAAGGGACAGTAGGTAGCAATGAGCAGTTCTTC,CASSQGTVGSNEQFF
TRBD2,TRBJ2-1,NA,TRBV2,TGTGCCAGCAGACCAACTAGCGGGAACTACAATGAGCAGTTCTTC,CASRPTSGNYNEQFF
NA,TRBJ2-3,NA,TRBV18,TGTGCCAGCTCACCCCCCTCCGTAGATACGCAGTATTTT,CASSPPSVDTQYF